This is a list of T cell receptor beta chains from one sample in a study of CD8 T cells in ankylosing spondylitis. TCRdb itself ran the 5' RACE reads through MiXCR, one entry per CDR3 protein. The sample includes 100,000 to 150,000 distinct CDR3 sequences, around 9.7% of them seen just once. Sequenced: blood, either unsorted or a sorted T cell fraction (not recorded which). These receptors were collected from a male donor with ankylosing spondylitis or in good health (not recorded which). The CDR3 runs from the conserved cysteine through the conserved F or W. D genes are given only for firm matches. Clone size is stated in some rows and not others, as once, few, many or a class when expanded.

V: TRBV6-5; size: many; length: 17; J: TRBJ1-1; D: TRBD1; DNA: TGTGCCAGCAGTTACTCGCTTCCGGGACAGATGAACACTGAAGCTTTCTTT; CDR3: CASSYSLPGQMNTEAFF
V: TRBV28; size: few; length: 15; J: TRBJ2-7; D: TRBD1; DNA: TGTGCCAGCAGTTTTGGGGGACAGCTAGGCTACGAGCAGTACTTC; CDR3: CASSFGGQLGYEQYF
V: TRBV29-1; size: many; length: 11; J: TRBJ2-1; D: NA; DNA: TGCAGCGTTGACAGGGAAAATGAGCAGTTCTTC; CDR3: CSVDRENEQFF
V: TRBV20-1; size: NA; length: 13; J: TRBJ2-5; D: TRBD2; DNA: TGCAGTGCTGTACTAGCGGACTCCGAGACCCAGTACTTC; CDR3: CSAVLADSETQYF
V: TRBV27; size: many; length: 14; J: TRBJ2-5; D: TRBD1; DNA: TGTGCCAGCAGTTCGACAGGGGGCAGGAAGACCCAGTACTTC; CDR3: CASSSTGGRKTQYF
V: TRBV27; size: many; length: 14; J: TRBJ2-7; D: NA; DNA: TGTGCCAGCAGTTTAGGGATGGACAGCTACGAGCAGTACTTC; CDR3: CASSLGMDSYEQYF
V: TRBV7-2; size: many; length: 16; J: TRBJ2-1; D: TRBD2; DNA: TGTGCCAGCAGCCTACCGGGACTAGCGGGAAACAATGAGCAGTTCTTC; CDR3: CASSLPGLAGNNEQFF
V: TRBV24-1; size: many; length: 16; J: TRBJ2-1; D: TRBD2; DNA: TGTGCCACCAGTGATTTGACTAGCGGGAGTATCAATGAGCAGTTCTTC; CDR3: CATSDLTSGSINEQFF
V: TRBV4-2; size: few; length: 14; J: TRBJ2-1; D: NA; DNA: TGTGCCAGCAGCCAATCCGGGACACACGGTGAGCAGTTCTTC; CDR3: CASSQSGTHGEQFF
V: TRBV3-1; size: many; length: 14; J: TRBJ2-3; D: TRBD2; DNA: TGTGCCAGCAGAGCGGGAGGGCCCGTAGATACGCAGTATTTT; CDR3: CASRAGGPVDTQYF
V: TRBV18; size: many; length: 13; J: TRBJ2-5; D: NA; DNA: TGTGCCAGCTCATCGGGGTACCAAGAGACCCAGTACTTC; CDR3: CASSSGYQETQYF
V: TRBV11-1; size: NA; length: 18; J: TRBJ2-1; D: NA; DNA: TGTGCCAGCAGCTTAGTTGGATTGGCTAGCGGGACAGGGAATGAGCAGTTCTTC; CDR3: CASSLVGLASGTGNEQFF
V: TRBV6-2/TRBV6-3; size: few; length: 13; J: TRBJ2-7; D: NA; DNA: TGTGCCAGCAGTTACGTACTACGTACCGAGCAGTACTTC; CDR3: CASSYVLRTEQYF
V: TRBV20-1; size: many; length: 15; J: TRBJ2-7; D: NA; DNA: TGCAGTGCTAGAGAGTGGGGGAGCCGACCCTACGAGCAGTACTTC; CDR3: CSAREWGSRPYEQYF
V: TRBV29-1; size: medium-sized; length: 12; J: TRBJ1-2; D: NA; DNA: TGCAGCGCCGTATGGCAGGCGGGCGGCTACACCTTC; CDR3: CSAVWQAGGYTF
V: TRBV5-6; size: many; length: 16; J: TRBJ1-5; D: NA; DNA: TGTGCCAGCAGCTTGTTTTCCGGCCTTAGCAATCAGCCCCAGCATTTT; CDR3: CASSLFSGLSNQPQHF
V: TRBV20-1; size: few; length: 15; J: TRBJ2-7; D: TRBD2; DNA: TGCAGTGCTAGAGAGCACGGGGGGGTCTCCTACGAGCAGTACTTC; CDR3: CSAREHGGVSYEQYF
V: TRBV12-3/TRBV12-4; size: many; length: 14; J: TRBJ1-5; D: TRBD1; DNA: TGTGCCACCAACGACGAAGGGGGCGCGAAGCCCCAGCATTTT; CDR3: CATNDEGGAKPQHF
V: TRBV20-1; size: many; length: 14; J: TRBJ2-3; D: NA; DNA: TGCAGTGCTAGAGATGGCCGGGCCCCAGATACGCAGTATTTT; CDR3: CSARDGRAPDTQYF
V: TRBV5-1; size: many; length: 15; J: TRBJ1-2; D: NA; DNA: TGCGCCAGCAGTTGGTCGACGAGGGGTGGCGATGGCTACACCTTC; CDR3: CASSWSTRGGDGYTF
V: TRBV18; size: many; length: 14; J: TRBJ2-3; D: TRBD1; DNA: TGTGCCAGCTCCCGGGACAGGGAAACAGATACGCAGTATTTT; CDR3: CASSRDRETDTQYF
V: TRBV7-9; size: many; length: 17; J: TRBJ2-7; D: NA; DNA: TGTGCCAGCAGCTTAGAGGCGGGGTTCGCGGCCATCTATGAGCAGTACTTC; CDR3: CASSLEAGFAAIYEQYF
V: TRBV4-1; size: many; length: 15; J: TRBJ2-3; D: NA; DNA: TGCGCCAGCAGCCAAGTCACGACGAGCACAGATACGCAGTATTTT; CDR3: CASSQVTTSTDTQYF
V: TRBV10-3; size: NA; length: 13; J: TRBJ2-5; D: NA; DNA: TGTGCCATCAGTGGAGGGCAGCAAGAGACCCAGTACTTC; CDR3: CAISGGQQETQYF
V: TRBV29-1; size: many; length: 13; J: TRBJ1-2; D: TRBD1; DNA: TGCAGCGTTGAAAAGGGGGCAGTTTATGGCTACACCTTC; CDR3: CSVEKGAVYGYTF
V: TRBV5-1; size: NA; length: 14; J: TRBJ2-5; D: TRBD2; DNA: TGCGCCAGCAGCTGGGGGGGGACCCAAGAGACCCAGTACTTC; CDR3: CASSWGGTQETQYF
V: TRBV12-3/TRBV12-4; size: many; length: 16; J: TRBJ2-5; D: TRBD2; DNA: TGTGCCAGCAGCCCCGGACTAGCGGGCCCCCAAGAGACCCAGTACTTC; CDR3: CASSPGLAGPQETQYF
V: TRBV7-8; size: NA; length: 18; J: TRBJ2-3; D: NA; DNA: TGTGCCAGCAGCGTCCACCGGGACGGCGAATCCGGCACAGATACGCAGTATTTT; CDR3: CASSVHRDGESGTDTQYF
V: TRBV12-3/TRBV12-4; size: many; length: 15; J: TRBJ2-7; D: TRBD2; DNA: TGTGCCAGCAAGTCCGGGACTAGCGGGACTTACGAGCAGTACTTC; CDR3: CASKSGTSGTYEQYF
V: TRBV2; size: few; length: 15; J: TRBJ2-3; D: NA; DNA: TGTGCCAGCAAGGGGCTGGTCAGCGGCACAGATACGCAGTATTTT; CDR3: CASKGLVSGTDTQYF
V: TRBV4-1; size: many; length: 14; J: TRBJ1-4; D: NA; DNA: TGCGCCAGCAGCCCACGCGTAGCTAATGAAAAACTGTTTTTT; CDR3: CASSPRVANEKLFF
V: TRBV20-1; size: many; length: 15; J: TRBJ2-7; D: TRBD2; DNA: TGCAGTGCTAGGGGGTTAGGGACTAGCGACTACGAGCAGTACTTC; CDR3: CSARGLGTSDYEQYF
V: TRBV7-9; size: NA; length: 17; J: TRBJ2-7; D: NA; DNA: TGTGCCAGCAGCTTAAGTGTGTTATCGGAGCCTTTGGGCGAGCAGTACTTC; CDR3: CASSLSVLSEPLGEQYF
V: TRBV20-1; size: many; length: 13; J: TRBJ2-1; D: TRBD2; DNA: TGCAGTGCTAGAAATAGCGGGAGGAAGGAGCAGTTCTTC; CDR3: CSARNSGRKEQFF
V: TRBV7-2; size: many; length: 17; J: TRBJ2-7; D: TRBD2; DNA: TGTGCCAGCAGCCCGCATTTGAGCGGGAGCCCCTCCTACGAGCAGTACTTC; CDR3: CASSPHLSGSPSYEQYF
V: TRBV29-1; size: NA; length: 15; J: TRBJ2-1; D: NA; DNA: TGCAGCGTTGAAATCGGGGCACCTCCAATGGATGAGCAGTCCTTC; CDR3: CSVEIGAPPMDEQSF
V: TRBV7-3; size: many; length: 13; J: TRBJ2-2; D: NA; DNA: TGTGCCAGCAGTCGATCGAACACCGGGGAGCTGTTTTTT; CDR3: CASSRSNTGELFF
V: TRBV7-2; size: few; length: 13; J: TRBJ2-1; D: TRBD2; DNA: TGTGCCAGCAGCTCTCGGACTAGCGATGAGCAGTTCTTC; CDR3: CASSSRTSDEQFF
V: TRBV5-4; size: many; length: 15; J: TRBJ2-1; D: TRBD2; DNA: TGTGCCAGCAGCTGGGGACTAGCGGGAGATAATGAGCAGTTCTTC; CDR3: CASSWGLAGDNEQFF
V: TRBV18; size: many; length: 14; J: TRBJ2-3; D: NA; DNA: TGTGCCAGCTCACCAATAAATGAAGGAGATACGCAGTATTTT; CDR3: CASSPINEGDTQYF
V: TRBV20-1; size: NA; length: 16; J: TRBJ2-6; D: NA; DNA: TGCAGTGCTAGCTCAGGGATCTGGGGTGGGGCCAACGGCCTGACTTTC; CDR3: CSASSGIWGGANGLTF
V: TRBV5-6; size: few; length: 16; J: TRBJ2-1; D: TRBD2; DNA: TGTGCCAGCAGCTGGTCGACTAGCGGGGACCCCAATGAGCAGTTCTTC; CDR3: CASSWSTSGDPNEQFF
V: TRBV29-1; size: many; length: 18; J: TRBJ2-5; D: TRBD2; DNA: TGCAGCGTTGTTTTTTGGTCCCCGGGAGGGATTGATCAAGAGACCCAGTACTTC; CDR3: CSVVFWSPGGIDQETQYF
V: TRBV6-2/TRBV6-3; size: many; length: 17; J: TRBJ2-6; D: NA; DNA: TGTGCCAGCAGTTACTCGTCTCTGCTCTCTGGGGCCAACGTCCTGACTTTC; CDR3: CASSYSSLLSGANVLTF
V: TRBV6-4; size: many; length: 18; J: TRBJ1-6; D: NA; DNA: TGTGCCAGCAGTGACGGGGGGTTCGGAATTTATTGGAATTCACCCCTCCACTTT; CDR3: CASSDGGFGIYWNSPLHF
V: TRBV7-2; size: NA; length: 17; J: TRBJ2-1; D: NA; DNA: TGTGCCAGCAGCTCCGTCCGGGGGTCTCGATCCTACAATGAGCAGTTCTTC; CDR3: CASSSVRGSRSYNEQFF
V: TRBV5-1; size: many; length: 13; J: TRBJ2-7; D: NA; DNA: TGCGCCAGCAGCTTGGAGGCACAGAGCGAGCAGTACTTC; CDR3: CASSLEAQSEQYF
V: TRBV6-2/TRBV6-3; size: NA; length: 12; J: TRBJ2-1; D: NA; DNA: TGTGCCAGCAGTTACTCCGAGGATGAGCAGTTCTTC; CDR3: CASSYSEDEQFF
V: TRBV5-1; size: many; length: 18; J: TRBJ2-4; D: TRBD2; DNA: TGCGCCAGCAGCTTTGGGGGACTAGCGGGAGCTGGAGCTAACATTCAGTACTTC; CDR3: CASSFGGLAGAGANIQYF
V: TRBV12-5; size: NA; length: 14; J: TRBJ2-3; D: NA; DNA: TGTGCTAGTGCCCGAGCGGCATTCACAGATACGCAGTATTTT; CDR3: CASARAAFTDTQYF
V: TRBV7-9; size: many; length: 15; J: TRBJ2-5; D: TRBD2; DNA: TGTGCCAGCAGCTTATTAGCGGGACCCCGGGAGGCCCAGTACTTC; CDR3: CASSLLAGPREAQYF
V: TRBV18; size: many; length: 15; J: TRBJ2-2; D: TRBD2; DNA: TGTGCCAGCTCACGACTAGCGGCGAACACCGGGGAGCTGTTTTTT; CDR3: CASSRLAANTGELFF
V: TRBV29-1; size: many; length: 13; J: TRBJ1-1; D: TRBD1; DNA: TGCAGCGCTCAGACAGGGATAAGAACTGAAGCTTTCTTT; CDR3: CSAQTGIRTEAFF
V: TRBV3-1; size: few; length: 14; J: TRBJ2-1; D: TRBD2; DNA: TGTGCCAGCAGCCAAGGGCGGGGGACCGTCCCTTGGTTCTTC; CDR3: CASSQGRGTVPWFF
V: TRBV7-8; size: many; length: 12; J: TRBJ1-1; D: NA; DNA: TGTGCCAGCAGCCCCCCCCCTCTTGAAGCTTTCTTT; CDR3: CASSPPPLEAFF